One sample yielded the 8 T cell receptor beta chains listed below, sequenced in a study of CD8 T cells in Susac syndrome. RNA, at about 0.45 to 1 ug, was reverse transcribed with random hexamers. TCRdb re-called the immunoSEQ multiplex PCR reads through MiXCR, storing one row per CDR3 protein. This repertoire shows fewer than 300,000 distinct CDR3 sequences, about 85% found once; its top ten account for over 0.1%. Sequencing was done on a sample of CD8+ T cells from PBMCs. These receptors all stem from a human donor with multiple sclerosis.

V gene TRBV5-5 combines with J gene TRBJ2-7, with D perhaps TRBD2 (5 bases). The CDR3 length is 16 residues. Germline V gene sequence: CDR1 SGHKS, CDR2 YYEKEE (reference sequence). With 4 bases removed from V and 3 bases from J, the gap between germline ends came to 20 bases. The CDR3 loop reads CASSPEWAGGFYEQYF. The CDR3 DNA is TGTGCCAGCAGCCCCGAATGGGCTGGAGGTTTCTACGAGCAGTACTTC.

In its sample, this clonotype was seen once. The chain joins TRBV29-1 to TRBJ1-2; 8 nucleotides match TRBD1. V lost 3 bases to trimming and J lost 4 bases; unmatched junction nucleotides: 4. Germline CDR1 is SQVTM and CDR2 is ANQGSEA. This CDR3 spans 13 amino acids. The CDR3 DNA reads TGCAGCGTTGAGGAAACAGGGGGCTATGGCTACACCTTC. This translates into CSVEETGGYGYTF.

The rearrangement uses TRBV7-9 and TRBJ2-3; D is possibly TRBD2 (6 bases). The V gene lost 7 bases and the J gene lost 1 base, with 18 bases spanning the gap. Germline V CDR1 and CDR2: SEHNR, FQNEAQ (reference sequence). The CDR3 is made up of 16 amino acids. CDR3 region: CASNVRRADGTDTQYF. In DNA, the CDR3 is TGTGCCAGCAACGTCCGGAGGGCCGACGGCACAGATACGCAGTATTTT.

This clonotype came up once. The chain employs TRBV27 and TRBJ1-1; D remains ambiguous. CDR3 length equals 14 residues. V dropped 5 bases and J dropped 5 bases, with 15 bases sitting between them. Germline V lookup: CDR1 MNHEY, CDR2 SMNVEV (reference sequence). CDR3 sequence: CASSTTQAGTEAFF. DNA of the CDR3: TGTGCCAGCAGTACCACCCAAGCGGGAACTGAAGCTTTCTTT.

The J gene is TRBJ2-5, the V gene TRBV12-3 or TRBV12-4, with 11 positions matching TRBD2. The CDR3 loop spans 16 amino acids. The ends lost 3 bases at V and 6 bases at J; junction bases unmatched: 9. Written as DNA, the CDR3 is TGTGCCAGCAGTTTGAGGGTAGCGGGAGGGCCCAAGACCCAGTACTTC. Amino acids: CASSLRVAGGPKTQYF.

The V gene is TRBV10-3, the J gene TRBJ2-7; maybe TRBD1 (8 bases). The length of the CDR3 is 15 residues. Germline lookup yields CDR1 ENHRY and CDR2 SYGVKD. V lost 3 bases and J lost 5, with 17 bases in between. The CDR3 DNA is TGTGCCATCAGTGACCCCACAGGGGGGGCCCACGAGCAGTACTTC. Translated: CAISDPTGGAHEQYF.

This sequence joins TRBV28 and TRBJ2-1, with TRBD2 matching 12 bases. CDR1 and CDR2 from the germline V gene are MDHEN and SYDVKM. The CDR3 extends over 15 amino acids. V shed 3 bases and J 7 bases; nucleotides not matched to a gene: 4. The DNA of the CDR3 is TGTGCCAGCAGTTTCCGGACTAGCGGGAAGAATGAGCAGTTCTTC. Its protein is CASSFRTSGKNEQFF.

The CDR3 loop is CASSGLGLAGGHEQYF. The CDR3 coding sequence is TGTGCCAGCAGTGGCCTGGGACTAGCGGGAGGACACGAGCAGTACTTC. This chain joins TRBV6-6 and TRBJ2-7; 15 nucleotides agree with TRBD2. The CDR3 sequence is 16 residues long. Germline V CDR1 and CDR2: MNHNY, SVGAGI (reference sequence). The V and J ends lost 5 bases and 5 bases, in that order; junction bases with no gene match: 7.